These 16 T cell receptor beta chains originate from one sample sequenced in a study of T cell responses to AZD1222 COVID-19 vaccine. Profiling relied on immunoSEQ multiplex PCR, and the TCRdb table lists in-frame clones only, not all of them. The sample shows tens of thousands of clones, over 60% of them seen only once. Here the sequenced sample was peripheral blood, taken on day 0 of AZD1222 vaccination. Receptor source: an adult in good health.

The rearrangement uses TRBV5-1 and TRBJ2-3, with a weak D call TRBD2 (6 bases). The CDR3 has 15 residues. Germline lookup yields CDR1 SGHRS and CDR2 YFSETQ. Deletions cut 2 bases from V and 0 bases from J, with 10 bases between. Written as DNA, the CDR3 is TGCGCCAGCAGCTTAGGCGGACTAAGCACAGATACGCAGTATTTT. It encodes CASSLGGLSTDTQYF.

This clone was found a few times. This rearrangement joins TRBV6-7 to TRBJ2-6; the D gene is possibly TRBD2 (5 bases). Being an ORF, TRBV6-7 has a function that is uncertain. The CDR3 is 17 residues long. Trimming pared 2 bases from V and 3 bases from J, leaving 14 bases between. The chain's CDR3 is CASSYPRTAGGANVLTF. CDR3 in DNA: TGTGCCAGCAGTTACCCCCGGACGGCGGGTGGGGCCAACGTCCTGACTTTC.

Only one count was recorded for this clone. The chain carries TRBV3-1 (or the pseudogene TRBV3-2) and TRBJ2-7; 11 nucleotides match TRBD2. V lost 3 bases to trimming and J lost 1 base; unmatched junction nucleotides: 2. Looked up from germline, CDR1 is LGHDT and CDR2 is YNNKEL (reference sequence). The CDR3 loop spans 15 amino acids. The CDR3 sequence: CASSQIAGGSYEQYF. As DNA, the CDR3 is TGTGCCAGCAGCCAGATAGCGGGGGGGTCCTACGAGCAGTACTTC.

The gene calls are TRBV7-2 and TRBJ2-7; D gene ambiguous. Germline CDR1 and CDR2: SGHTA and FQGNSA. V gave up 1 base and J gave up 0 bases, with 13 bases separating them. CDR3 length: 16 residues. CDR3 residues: CASSLDLGRSSYEQYF. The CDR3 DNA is TGTGCCAGCAGCTTAGATCTGGGCCGAAGCTCCTACGAGCAGTACTTC. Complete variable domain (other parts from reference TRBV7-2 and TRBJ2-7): GAGVSQSPSNKVTEKGKDVELRCDPISGHTALYWYRQSLGQGLEFLIYFQGNSAPDKSGLPSDRFSAERTGGSVSTLTIQRTQQEDSAVYLCASSLDLGRSSYEQYFGPGTRLTVT.

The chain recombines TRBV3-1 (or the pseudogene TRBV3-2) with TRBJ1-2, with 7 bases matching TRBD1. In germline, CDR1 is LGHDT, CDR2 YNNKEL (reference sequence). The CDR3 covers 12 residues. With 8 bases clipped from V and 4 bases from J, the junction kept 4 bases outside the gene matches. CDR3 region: CASGPGGYGYTF. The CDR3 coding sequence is TGTGCCAGCGGTCCAGGGGGCTATGGCTACACCTTC.

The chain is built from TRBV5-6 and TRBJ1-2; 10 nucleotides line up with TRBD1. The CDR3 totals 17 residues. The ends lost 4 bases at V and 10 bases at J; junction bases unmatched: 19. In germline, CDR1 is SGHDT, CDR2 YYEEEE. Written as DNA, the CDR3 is TGTGCCAGCAGCCCACTTTCGGGACAGGGGCAAACTTATTCCTACACCTTC. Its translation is CASSPLSGQGQTYSYTF.

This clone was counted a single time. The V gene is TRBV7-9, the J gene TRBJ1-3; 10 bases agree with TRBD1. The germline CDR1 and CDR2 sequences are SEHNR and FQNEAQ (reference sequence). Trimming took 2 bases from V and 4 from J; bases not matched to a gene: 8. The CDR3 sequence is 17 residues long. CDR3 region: CASSLLLGQGRGNTIYF. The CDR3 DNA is TGTGCCAGCAGCTTACTTCTGGGACAGGGGCGGGGAAACACCATATATTTT.

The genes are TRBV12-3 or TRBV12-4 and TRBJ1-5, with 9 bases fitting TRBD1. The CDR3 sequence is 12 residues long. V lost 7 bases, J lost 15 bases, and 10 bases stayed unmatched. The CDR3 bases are TGTGCCAGCACGGCACAGGGGGCGAGGGGGCATTTT. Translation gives CASTAQGARGHF.

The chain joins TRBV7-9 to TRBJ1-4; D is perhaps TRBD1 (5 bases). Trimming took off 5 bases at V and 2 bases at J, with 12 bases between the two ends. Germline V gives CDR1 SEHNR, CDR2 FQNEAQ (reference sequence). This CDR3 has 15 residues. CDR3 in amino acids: CASSTRQTTNEKLFF. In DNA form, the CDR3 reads TGTGCCAGCAGCACGAGACAGACTACTAATGAAAAACTGTTTTTT.

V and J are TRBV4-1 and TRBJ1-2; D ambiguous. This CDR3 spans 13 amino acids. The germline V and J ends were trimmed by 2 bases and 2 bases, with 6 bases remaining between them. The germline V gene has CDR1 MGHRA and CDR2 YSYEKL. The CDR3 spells CASSQPANYGYTF. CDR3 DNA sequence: TGCGCCAGCAGCCAACCAGCCAACTATGGCTACACCTTC.

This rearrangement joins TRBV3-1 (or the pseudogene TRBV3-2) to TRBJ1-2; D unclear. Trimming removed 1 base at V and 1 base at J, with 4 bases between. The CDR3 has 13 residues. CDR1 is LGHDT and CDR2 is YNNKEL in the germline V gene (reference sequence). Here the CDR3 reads CASSQGGNYGYTF. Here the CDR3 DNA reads TGTGCCAGCAGCCAAGGGGGTAACTATGGCTACACCTTC.

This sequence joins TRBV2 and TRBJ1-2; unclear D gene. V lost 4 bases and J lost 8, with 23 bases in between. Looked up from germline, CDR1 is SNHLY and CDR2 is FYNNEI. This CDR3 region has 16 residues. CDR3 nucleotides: TGTGCCAGCAGTGCCAATGCGGGCAGGCTAAGTATGGGCTACACCTTC. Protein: CASSANAGRLSMGYTF.

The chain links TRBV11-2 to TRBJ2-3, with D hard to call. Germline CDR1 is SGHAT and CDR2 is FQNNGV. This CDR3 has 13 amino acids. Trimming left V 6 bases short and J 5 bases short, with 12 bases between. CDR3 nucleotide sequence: TGTGCCAGCAGTCTCATGTCGGGAGATACGCAGTATTTT. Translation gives CASSLMSGDTQYF.

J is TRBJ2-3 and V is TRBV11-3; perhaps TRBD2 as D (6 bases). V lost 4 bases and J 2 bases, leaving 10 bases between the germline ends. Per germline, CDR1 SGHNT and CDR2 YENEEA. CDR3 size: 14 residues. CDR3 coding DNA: TGTGCCAGCAGCTCGCGGGGTTACACAGATACGCAGTATTTT. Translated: CASSSRGYTDTQYF.

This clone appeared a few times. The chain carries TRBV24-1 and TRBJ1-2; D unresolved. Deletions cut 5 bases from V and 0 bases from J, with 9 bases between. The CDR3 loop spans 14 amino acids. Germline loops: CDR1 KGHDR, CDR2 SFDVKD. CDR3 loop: CATSVKLPNYGYTF. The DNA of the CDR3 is TGTGCCACCAGTGTAAAGCTTCCTAACTATGGCTACACCTTC.

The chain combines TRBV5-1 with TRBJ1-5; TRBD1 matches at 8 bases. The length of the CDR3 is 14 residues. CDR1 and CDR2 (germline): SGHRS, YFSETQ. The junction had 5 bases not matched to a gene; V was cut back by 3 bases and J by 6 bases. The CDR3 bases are TGCGCCAGCAGCTGGACAGGGATGGGTCAGCCCCAGCATTTT. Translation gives CASSWTGMGQPQHF.